A selection of T cell receptor beta chains follows, all from one sample in a study of cytomegalovirus exposure and HLA in healthy donors. Assay: immunoSEQ multiplex PCR; the TCRdb copy retains only in-frame clones and omits some. The table has some 76,000 clones, about four fifths seen once. The sample consisted of PBMCs. Receptors were obtained from a woman aged 50 to 65 in good health and CMV-seronegative. CDR3s leave out the opening cysteine and the closing phenylalanine or tryptophan.

V gene	J gene	CDR3 protein
TRBV7-9	TRBJ2-1	SSSLGTSGGQYNEQF
TRBV6-5	.	ASTPGLAPYEQY
TRBV5-1	TRBJ2-5	ASSFQAGGWETQY
TRBV6-1	TRBJ2-3	ASSEDSGNIASQDTQY
TRBV10-3	TRBJ2-5	AISLTSGSRETQY
TRBV6-4	TRBJ2-3	ASSEGTSGGADTQY
TRBV5-1	TRBJ2-1	ASSTGTGIYYNEQF
TRBV5-1	TRBJ2-7	ASSSAGTGAYEQY
TRBV28	TRBJ2-7	ASTKQPASSYEQY
TRBV6-1	TRBJ1-5	ASKGQGAGQPQH
TRBV28	TRBJ1-2	ASSYSGTAYGYT
TRBV30	TRBJ1-2	AWIRTRTTVYGYT
TRBV9	TRBJ2-7	ASSVGSGLSYEQY
TRBV7-3	TRBJ2-1	ASSSGGGTSGYNEQF
TRBV6-6	TRBJ1-4	ASSPRGGATNEKLF
TRBV19	TRBJ2-5	ASSPRGLQETQY
TRBV27	TRBJ1-1	ASSLSKQGNTEAF
TRBV27	TRBJ2-1	ASRGLAGYNEQF
TRBV5-1	TRBJ2-1	ASSLAPGGPGNEQF
TRBV27	TRBJ2-7	ASSRQITYEQY
TRBV29-1	TRBJ2-5	SVEFGRGTQETQY
TRBV11-1	TRBJ2-7	ASSLWTSGRAPEQY
TRBV5-1	TRBJ2-3	ASSLSPTTGGGDTQY
TRBV4-1	TRBJ2-5	ASSLSPRAQETQY
TRBV7-9	TRBJ2-6	ASTVQGSGANVLT
TRBV18	TRBJ2-6	ASSISPAGANVLT
TRBV28	TRBJ2-3	ATDSGSVGTDTQY
TRBV6-5	TRBJ2-7	ASSALMGGPYEQY
TRBV6-5	TRBJ1-6	ASSYQENSPLH
TRBV27	TRBJ2-7	ASSPLAGFSYEQY
TRBV30	TRBJ2-1	AWSVDVSVGEQF
TRBV9	TRBJ1-1	ASSVAVNTEAF
TRBV18	TRBJ2-5	ASSARQGMGETQY
TRBV6-5	TRBJ2-5	ASSYSRETQY
TRBV7-6	TRBJ2-1	ASSLVQGSHEQF
TRBV7-2	TRBJ1-2	ASSGLGTGWTYGYT
TRBV28	TRBJ2-7	ASSWSGSYEQY
TRBV4-1	TRBJ1-2	ASSQDIGQHYGYT
TRBV7-2	TRBJ2-2	ASSVYNTGELF